This entry lists 9 T cell receptor beta chains sequenced from one sample in a study of STAT5B mutations in CD4+ large granular lymphocyte leukemia. The table came from immunoSEQ multiplex PCR; TCRdb's copy has only in-frame clones and leaves some out. Of tens of thousands of clones in the sample, 69% were seen once. The material sequenced was CD4+ T cells from blood buffy coats. The receptors shown here come from a human donor in good health.

The chain uses TRBV27 and TRBJ2-1; D perhaps matches TRBD2 (5 bases). The CDR3 extends over 16 amino acids. V was trimmed by 5 bases and J by 0 bases, leaving 14 bases between them. The germline V gene encodes CDR1 MNHEY and CDR2 SMNVEV (reference sequence). In DNA form, the CDR3 reads TGTGCCAGCAGTCGGGGTAAGTGGAGCTCCTACAATGAGCAGTTCTTC. Protein sequence: CASSRGKWSSYNEQFF.

Written as DNA, the CDR3 is TGTGCCAGCAGCGCCGAGCGGGGGGCTCACACCGGGGAGCTGTTTTTT. It yields the protein CASSAERGAHTGELFF. The V gene is TRBV9, the J gene TRBJ2-2; 9 nucleotides align to TRBD2. Germline V gene sequence: CDR1 SGDLS, CDR2 YYNGEE. The CDR3 contains 16 residues. V was pared by 3 bases and J by 3 bases, with 6 bases of the junction left unmatched.

This clone showed up just once. The chain carries TRBV21-1 and TRBJ2-7; TRBD2 is taken as the D call from the table, unchecked against the DNA. TRBV21-1 is designated a pseudogene. The CDR3 has 16 residues. CDR3 region: CASSKTWRGVSYEQYF. Written as DNA, the CDR3 is TGTGCCAGCAGCAAAACCTGGCGGGGGGTCTCCTACGAGCAGTACTTC.

This chain joins TRBV5-6 and TRBJ2-5; 7 bases line up with TRBD2. Unmatched junction bases numbered 3, after V lost 3 bases and J lost 4 bases. The CDR3 runs 13 residues. Germline V gene data show CDR1 as SGHDT and CDR2 as YYEEEE. The CDR3 DNA sequence: TGTGCCAGCAGCTGGTGGGGGGGAGAGACCCAGTACTTC. Translated: CASSWWGGETQYF.

This clone turned up a few times. This chain links TRBV19 with TRBJ1-4; D ambiguous. The germline V and J ends were trimmed by 6 bases and 0 bases, with 14 bases remaining between them. There are 16 residues in the CDR3. Per the germline V gene, CDR1 is LNHDA and CDR2 is SQIVND (reference sequence). The CDR3 DNA follows: TGTGCCAGTAGAGACGGAGCCCTAGCAACTAATGAAAAACTGTTTTTT. Its protein is CASRDGALATNEKLFF.

The gene calls are TRBV5-1 and TRBJ2-1, with a weak D call TRBD2 (6 bases). CDR3 length: 13 residues. Germline-derived CDR1 and CDR2 are SGHRS and YFSETQ. V gave up 0 bases and J gave up 9 bases, with 10 bases separating them. The CDR3 DNA follows: TGCGCCAGCAGCTTGGCTGGGGGGACTGAGCAGTTCTTC. Protein product: CASSLAGGTEQFF.

The chain employs TRBV7-3 and TRBJ2-3, with 7 bases fitting TRBD1. Germline CDR1 and CDR2: SGHTA and FQGTGA. The J segment lost 4 bases and the V segment lost 4 bases, leaving 2 bases of the junction unmatched. This CDR3 comprises 13 residues. The CDR3: CASSSGQADTQYF. The CDR3, as DNA: TGTGCCAGCAGCTCCGGACAGGCAGATACGCAGTATTTT.

V and J are TRBV5-4 and TRBJ2-3; 10 bases line up with TRBD2. V gave up 4 bases and J gave up 5 bases; unmatched junction bases: 13. This CDR3 spans 17 amino acids. Germline-derived CDR1 and CDR2 are SGHNT and YYREEE (reference sequence). CDR3 loop: CASSMGSGGAFGDTQYF. CDR3 bases: TGTGCCAGCAGCATGGGCAGCGGGGGGGCCTTTGGAGATACGCAGTATTTT. The full variable domain, its missing parts supplied by reference TRBV5-4 and TRBJ2-3, is ETGVTQSPTHLIKTRGQQVTLRCSSQSGHNTVSWYQQALGQGPQFIFQYYREEENGRGNFPPRFSGLQFPNYSSELNVNALELDDSALYLCASSMGSGGAFGDTQYFGPGTRLTVL.

The chain recombines TRBV11-1 with TRBJ2-3; D perhaps matches TRBD1 (7 bases). CDR1 and CDR2 (germline): SGHAT, FQDESV (reference sequence). Trimming left V 5 bases short and J 8 bases short, with 23 bases between. This CDR3 has 16 residues. The CDR3 is CASSGGTEHRASTQYF. CDR3 bases: TGTGCCAGCAGCGGAGGGACAGAACATAGAGCTTCTACGCAGTATTTT.